This TCR beta chain was sequenced during a study of early T cells in non-severe SARS-CoV-2 infection listed by TCRdb under 2021. With respect to the entire study: Bulk RNA from unsorted whole blood was used for TCR sequencing, so alpha and beta chains could not be paired. Results the study describes overall, beyond this receptor: VDJdb matching was skewed toward anti-spike CD8 responses, so virus-specific expansions were likely underestimated and private and CD4 specificities were missed.

The library was produced with 5' RACE. Sequencing instrument: NextSeq 500. In the TCR library protocol, unique molecular identifiers were attached to individual cDNA molecules to correct for PCR bias and sequencing error. Both TCR alpha and beta chains were sequenced, and tight co-correlation was observed between alpha and beta sequence abundances in each sample. Concerning the study's data processing: Decombinator V4 was used to annotate the V gene, J gene and CDR3 of the TCR sequences. TCRs were defined as expanded if a significant change between any two time points was detected under a Poisson model with p below 0.0001. TCR abundances were normalised to the total number of TCRs sequenced per sample and were expressed as counts per million. MAIT TCRs were defined by TRAV1-2 paired with TRAJ12, TRAJ20 or TRAJ33, and iNKT TCRs by TRAV10 paired with TRAJ18. VDJdb, accessed 1 November 2021, was searched for CMV, EBV and SARS-CoV-2 annotated TCRs, with TCRs annotated for multiple antigens excluded. TCRdb passed the public sequencing reads through fastp at Q25 and MiXCR, retaining productive beta sequences. All rows with the same CDR3 protein become a single entry with the most common DNA and genes. TCRdb, not the authors, supplied the V and J calls. The sample profile shows more than 85,000 distinct CDR3 sequences; approximately 15% of them were found once. Of the sample, around 1.3% falls within the top ten clones.

This was a case-control study nested in a cohort of healthcare workers in London, UK, who had nasopharyngeal swab PCR tests and blood samples taken every week. Healthcare workers were recruited between 23 and 31 March 2020, during the week of the UK lockdown, and were followed weekly for up to 16 weeks. A note on this clonotype: Its antigen remains undetermined. No much larger clone exists at a distance of one base, and base qualities are not known.

Measured from the cysteine to the phenylalanine, the CDR3 is 12 residues long. The only DNA kept is the CDR3, 36 bases in frame from the first base. The V and J ends are trimmed by 0 bases and 14 bases, leaving 11 bases between them. Per the germline V gene, ENHRY is the CDR1 and SYGVKD is the CDR2. The rearranged chain carries TRBV10-3 and TRBJ2-1; the D gene cannot be named for sure. The sequence came from an adult who was a healthcare worker with PCR-confirmed SARS-CoV-2 infection or an uninfected control (not recorded which). The sequenced sample was whole blood. The DNA reads as follows: TGTGCCATCAGTGAGTCGGGCCCTCAGGAGTTCTTC. Translated, it reads CAISESGPQEFF.